This T cell receptor (beta chain) is drawn from a study of control samples from healthy donors and cancer patients. This CDR3 comprises 18 residues. From germline, CDR1 is MNHGY and CDR2 SAAAGT. V was clipped by 2 bases and J by 4 bases; unmatched bases: 9. Only in-frame clones appear in the TCRdb table, and some are missing; sequencing was by immunoSEQ multiplex PCR. This repertoire shows about 80,000 clones, roughly 90% found once; its top ten account for 5.5%. The TCR originated in a man in his fifties or sixties in good health. This chain connects TRBV6-8 to TRBJ1-3, with 12 nucleotides matching TRBD1. The sample was blood. The CDR3 protein is CASSYRDRGLWAGNTIYF. The DNA of the CDR3 is TGTGCCAGCAGTTACCGGGACAGGGGGCTTTGGGCCGGAAACACCATATATTTT.